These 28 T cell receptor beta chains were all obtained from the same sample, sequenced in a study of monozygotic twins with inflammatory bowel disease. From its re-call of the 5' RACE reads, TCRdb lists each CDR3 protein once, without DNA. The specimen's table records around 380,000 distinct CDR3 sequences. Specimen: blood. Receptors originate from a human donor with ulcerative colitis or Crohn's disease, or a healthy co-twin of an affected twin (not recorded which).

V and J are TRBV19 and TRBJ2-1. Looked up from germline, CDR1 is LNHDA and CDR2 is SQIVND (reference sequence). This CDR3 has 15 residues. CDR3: CASSVNDWDYNEQFF. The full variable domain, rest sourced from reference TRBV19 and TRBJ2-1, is DGGITQSPKYLFRKEGQNVTLSCEQNLNHDAMYWYRQDPGQGLRLIYYSQIVNDFQKGDIAEGYSVSREKKESFPLTVTSAQKNPTAFYLCASSVNDWDYNEQFFGPGTRLTVL.

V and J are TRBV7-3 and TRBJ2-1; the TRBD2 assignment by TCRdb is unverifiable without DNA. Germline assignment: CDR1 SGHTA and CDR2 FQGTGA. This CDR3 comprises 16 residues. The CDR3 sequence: CASSSGTSGKNNEQFF. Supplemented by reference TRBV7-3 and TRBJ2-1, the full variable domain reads GAGVSQTPSNKVTEKGKYVELRCDPISGHTALYWYRQSLGQGPEFLIYFQGTGAADDSGLPNDRFFAVRPEGSVSTLKIQRTERGDSAVYLCASSSGTSGKNNEQFFGPGTRLTVL.

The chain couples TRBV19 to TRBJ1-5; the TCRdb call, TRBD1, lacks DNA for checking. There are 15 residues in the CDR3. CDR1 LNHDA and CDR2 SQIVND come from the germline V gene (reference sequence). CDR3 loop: CASSPTEWSNQPQHF.

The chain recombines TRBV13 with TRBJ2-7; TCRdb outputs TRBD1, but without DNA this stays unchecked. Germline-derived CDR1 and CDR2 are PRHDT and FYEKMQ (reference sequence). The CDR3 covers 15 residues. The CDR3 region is CASSINSRPSYEQYF.

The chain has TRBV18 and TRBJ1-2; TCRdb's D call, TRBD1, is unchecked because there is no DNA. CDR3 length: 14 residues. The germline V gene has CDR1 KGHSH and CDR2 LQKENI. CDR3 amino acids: CASSPGQGYYGYTF.

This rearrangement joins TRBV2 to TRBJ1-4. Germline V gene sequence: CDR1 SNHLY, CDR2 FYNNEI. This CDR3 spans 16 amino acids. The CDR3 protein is CATEGISLGTNEKLFF.

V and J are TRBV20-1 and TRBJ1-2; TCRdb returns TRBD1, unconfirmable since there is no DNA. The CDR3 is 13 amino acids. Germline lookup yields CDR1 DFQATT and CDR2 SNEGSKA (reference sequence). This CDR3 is CSAIGPGTDGYTF.

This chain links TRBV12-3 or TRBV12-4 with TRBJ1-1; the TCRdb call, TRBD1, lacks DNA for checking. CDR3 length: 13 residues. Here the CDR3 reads CASSYGTPREAFF.

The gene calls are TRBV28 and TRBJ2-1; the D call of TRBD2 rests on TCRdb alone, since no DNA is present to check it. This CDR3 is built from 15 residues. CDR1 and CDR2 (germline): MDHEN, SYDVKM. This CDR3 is CASSLYPSGGTEQFF.

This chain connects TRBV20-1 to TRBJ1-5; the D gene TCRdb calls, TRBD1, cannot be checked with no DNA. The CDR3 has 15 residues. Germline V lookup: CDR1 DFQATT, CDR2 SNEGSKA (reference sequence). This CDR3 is CSAFTGGRGNQPQHF.

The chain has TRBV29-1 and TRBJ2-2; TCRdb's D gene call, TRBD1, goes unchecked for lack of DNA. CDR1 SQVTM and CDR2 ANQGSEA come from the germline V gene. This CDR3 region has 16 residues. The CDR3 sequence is CSVEYWAGGTSRELFF.

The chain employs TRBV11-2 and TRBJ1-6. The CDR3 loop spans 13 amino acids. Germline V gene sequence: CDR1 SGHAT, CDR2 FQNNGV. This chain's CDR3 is CASSLEGNSPLHF.

This chain's CDR3 is CASSTDTIRYEQYF. The V call is TRBV12-3 or TRBV12-4, the J call TRBJ2-7; the TCRdb call, TRBD1, lacks DNA for checking. The CDR3 extends over 14 amino acids.

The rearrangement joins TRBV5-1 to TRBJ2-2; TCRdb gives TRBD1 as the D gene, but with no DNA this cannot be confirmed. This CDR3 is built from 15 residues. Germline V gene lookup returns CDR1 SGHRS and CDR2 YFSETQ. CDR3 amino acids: CASSKVTGDTGELFF.

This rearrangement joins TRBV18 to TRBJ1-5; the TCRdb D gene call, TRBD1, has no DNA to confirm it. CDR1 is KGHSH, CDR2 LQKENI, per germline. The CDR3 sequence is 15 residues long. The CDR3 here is CASLHGAGGVQPQHF.

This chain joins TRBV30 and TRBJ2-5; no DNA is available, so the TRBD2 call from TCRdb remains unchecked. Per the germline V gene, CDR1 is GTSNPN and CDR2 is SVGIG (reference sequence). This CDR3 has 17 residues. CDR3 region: CAWSVGTSGRWEETQYF. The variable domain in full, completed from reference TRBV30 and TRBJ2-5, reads SQTIHQWPATLVQPVGSPLSLECTVEGTSNPNLYWYRQAAGRGLQLLFYSVGIGQISSEVPQNLSASRPQDRQFILSSKKLLLSDSGFYLCAWSVGTSGRWEETQYFGPGTRLLVL.

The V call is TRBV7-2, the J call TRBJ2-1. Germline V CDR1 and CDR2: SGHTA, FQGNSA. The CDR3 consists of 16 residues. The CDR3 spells CASSLGGRGSYNEQFF.

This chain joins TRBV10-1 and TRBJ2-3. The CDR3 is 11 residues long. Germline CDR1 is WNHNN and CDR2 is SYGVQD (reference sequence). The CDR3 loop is CASSELDTQYF.

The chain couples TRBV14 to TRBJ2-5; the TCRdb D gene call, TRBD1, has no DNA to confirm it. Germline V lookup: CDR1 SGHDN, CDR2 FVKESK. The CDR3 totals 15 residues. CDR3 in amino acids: CASSQWTGRAETQYF. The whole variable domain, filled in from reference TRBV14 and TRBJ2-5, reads EAGVTQFPSHSVIEKGQTVTLRCDPISGHDNLYWYRRVMGKEIKFLLHFVKESKQDESGMPNNRFLAERTGGTYSTLKVQPAELEDSGVYFCASSQWTGRAETQYFGPGTRLLVL.

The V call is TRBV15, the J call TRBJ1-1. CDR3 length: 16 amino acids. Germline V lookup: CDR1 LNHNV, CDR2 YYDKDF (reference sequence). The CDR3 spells CATVSWETAVNTEAFF. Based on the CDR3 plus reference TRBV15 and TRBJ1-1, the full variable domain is DAMVIQNPRYQVTQFGKPVTLSCSQTLNHNVMYWYQQKSSQAPKLLFHYYDKDFNNEADTPDNFQSRRPNTSFCFLDIRSPGLGDTAMYLCATVSWETAVNTEAFFGQGTRLTVV.

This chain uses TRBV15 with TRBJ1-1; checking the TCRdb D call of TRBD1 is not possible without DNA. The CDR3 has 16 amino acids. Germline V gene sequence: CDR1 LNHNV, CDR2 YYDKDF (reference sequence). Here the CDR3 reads CATSRDPRGGSTEAFF.

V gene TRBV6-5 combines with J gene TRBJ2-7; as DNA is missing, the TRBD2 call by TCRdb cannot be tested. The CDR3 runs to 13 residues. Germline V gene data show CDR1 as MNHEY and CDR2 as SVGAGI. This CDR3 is CASSYSNRREQYF.

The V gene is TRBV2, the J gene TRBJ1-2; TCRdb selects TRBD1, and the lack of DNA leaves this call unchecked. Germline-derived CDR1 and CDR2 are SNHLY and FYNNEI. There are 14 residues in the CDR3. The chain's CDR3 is CASSEGRSNYGYTF.

CDR3 sequence reads: CASSATTGGNQPQHF. V is TRBV6-1 and J is TRBJ1-5; the D call from TCRdb, TRBD1, cannot be confirmed without DNA. Germline assignment: CDR1 MNHNS and CDR2 SASEGT. There are 15 residues in the CDR3.

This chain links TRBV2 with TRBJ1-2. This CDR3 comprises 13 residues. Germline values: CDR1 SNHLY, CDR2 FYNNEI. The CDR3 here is CASRIRTYYGYTF.

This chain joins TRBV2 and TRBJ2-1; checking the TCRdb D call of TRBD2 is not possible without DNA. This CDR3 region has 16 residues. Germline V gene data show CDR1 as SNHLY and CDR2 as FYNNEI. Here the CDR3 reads CASSLSYSGGGNEQFF.

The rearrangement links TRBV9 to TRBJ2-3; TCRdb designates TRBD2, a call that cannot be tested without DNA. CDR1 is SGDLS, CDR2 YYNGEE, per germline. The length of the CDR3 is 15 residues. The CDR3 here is CASSVLAGSTDTQYF.

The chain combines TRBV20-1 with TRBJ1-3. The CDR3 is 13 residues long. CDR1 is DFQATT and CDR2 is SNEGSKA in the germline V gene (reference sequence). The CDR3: CSARNLRKNTIYF.